The present T cell receptor beta chain was sequenced within a study of cytomegalovirus exposure and HLA in healthy donors. Despite likely unrecorded immune exposures, the donors were nominally healthy at the time of sampling. Vbeta (60) and Jbeta (13) primers were used in the PCR. Assay used: immunoSEQ multiplex PCR; TCRdb lists only in-frame clones, some missing. Of 95,000 to 150,000 clones in the sample, over 70% are singletons; the top ten hold more than 1%. Germline trimming cut 6 bases from V and 6 bases from J; bases unmatched to any gene: 15. This CDR3 spans 16 amino acids. The germline V gene has CDR1 SGHVS and CDR2 FNYEAQ.

The chain employs TRBV7-6 and TRBJ2-3; TRBD1 aligns across 7 bases. Sequenced: PBMCs. The TCR comes from a female donor in good health and CMV-seronegative. This CDR3 reads CASSPLTGPLWDTQYF. DNA of the CDR3: TGTGCCAGCAGTCCATTGACAGGGCCCTTGTGGGATACGCAGTATTTT.